This TCR beta chain was sequenced for a study of breast tumors, draining lymph nodes, adjacent tissues. This CDR3 contains 12 residues. Germline lookup yields CDR1 LNHDA and CDR2 SQIVND (reference sequence). After removal of 6 bases from V and 5 bases from J, the junction contained 1 base not matched to a gene. Breast cancer patients provided tissue from their axillary draining lymph nodes. One entry per CDR3 protein, called by TCRdb with MiXCR from the multiplex PCR reads. This sample has about 180,000 distinct CDR3 sequences, with about 33% found just once. This sequence was found in a female donor with breast cancer. Some clones in this sample may be carry-over from other donors' samples. Sequencing used axillary lymph node tissue. The chain combines TRBV19 with TRBJ1-1, with TRBD1 matching 9 bases. The CDR3 loop reads CASRDRGTEAFF. Here the CDR3 DNA reads TGTGCCAGTAGAGACAGGGGGACTGAAGCTTTCTTT.